These 12 T cell receptor beta chains came from one sample sequenced in a study of blood T cell repertoires in COVID-19. Using immunoSEQ multiplex PCR, the repertoire was profiled, and TCRdb retains in-frame clones only, with some absent. The sample includes approximately 380,000 clones, around 90% of them seen just once. Sequencing was carried out using PBMCs or T cells enriched from blood (not recorded which). The receptor source for this set is a woman between 18 and 30 years old who had recovered from COVID-19.

Only a few counts were recorded for this clone. The chain uses TRBV5-4 and TRBJ2-2, with TRBD2 matching over 8 bases. The CDR3 is 15 amino acids. Germline CDR1 reads SGHNT; CDR2 reads YYREEE (reference sequence). The V and J ends lost 4 bases and 3 bases, in that order; junction bases with no gene match: 5. The chain's CDR3 is CASSPHSGDTGELFF. The CDR3 nucleotides are TGTGCCAGCAGCCCTCATAGCGGGGACACCGGGGAGCTGTTTTTT.

This rearrangement joins TRBV9 to TRBJ1-3; D gene unclear. The V gene's germline CDR1 is SGDLS and CDR2 YYNGEE. The CDR3 length is 15 residues. V was clipped by 2 bases and J by 1 base, with 10 bases between them. The CDR3 region is CASSVRGLSGNTIYF. In DNA form, the CDR3 reads TGTGCCAGCAGCGTGAGAGGGTTGTCTGGAAACACCATATATTTT.

DNA for the CDR3: TGTGCCAGCAGCTTAATTTCCGGGACAGGGGGCAATGAGCAGTTCTTC. Its translation: CASSLISGTGGNEQFF. The gene calls are TRBV7-3 and TRBJ2-1; the match to TRBD1 covers 11 bases. The V gene's germline CDR1 is SGHTA and CDR2 FQGTGA. V lost 1 base and J lost 6; bases outside the gene matches: 5. The CDR3 runs 16 residues.

The V call is TRBV7-8, the J call TRBJ1-6; no reliable D call. This CDR3 is 16 amino acids long. Trimming pared 2 bases from V and 5 bases from J, leaving 13 bases between. Germline CDR1 reads SGHVS; CDR2 reads FQNEAQ. CDR3 in amino acids: CASSLMSGQNNSPLHF. The CDR3 DNA reads TGTGCCAGCAGCTTAATGTCAGGTCAGAATAATTCACCCCTCCACTTT.

The chain couples TRBV2 to TRBJ1-5; TRBD1 aligns across 12 bases. Looked up from germline, CDR1 is SNHLY and CDR2 is FYNNEI. The CDR3 spans 15 residues. Trimming took 7 bases from V and 6 from J; bases not matched to a gene: 7. Written as DNA, the CDR3 is TGTGCCAGCAAACTCGGGACAGGGGGCGGTCAGCCCCAGCATTTT. Translation: CASKLGTGGGQPQHF.

This chain uses TRBV6-5 with TRBJ1-2; 7 bases agree with TRBD1. The CDR3 is 13 amino acids. CDR1 is MNHEY, CDR2 SVGAGI, per germline. Trimming took 6 bases from V and 2 from J; bases not matched to a gene: 3. This CDR3 is CASSPQGNYGYTF. In DNA form, the CDR3 reads TGTGCCAGCAGCCCACAGGGGAACTATGGCTACACCTTC.

CDR3 in DNA: TGTGCCAGCAGCTTAGTAGCCAGGGGGGCCTACGAGCAGTACTTC. Amino acid sequence: CASSLVARGAYEQYF. This sequence joins TRBV7-8 and TRBJ2-7, with D maybe TRBD1 (7 bases). This CDR3 comprises 15 residues. Germline-derived CDR1 and CDR2 are SGHVS and FQNEAQ. V lost 1 base and J lost 2, with 12 bases in between.

This chain connects TRBV10-1 to TRBJ1-3; TRBD1 might be the D (5 bases). The germline V gene has CDR1 WNHNN and CDR2 SYGVQD (reference sequence). Deletions cut 6 bases from V and 1 base from J, with 10 bases between. This CDR3 is 14 amino acids long. CDR3 nucleotides: TGCGCCAGCAGCTCCCAGGGATCTGGAAACACCATATATTTT. Encoded protein: CASSSQGSGNTIYF.

CDR3 coding DNA: TGTGCCAGCAGCTTAGGGCAGGGGCATAACTATGGCTACACCTTC. Its translation is CASSLGQGHNYGYTF. The rearrangement links TRBV7-6 to TRBJ1-2; D possibly corresponds to TRBD1 (6 bases). Germline lookup yields CDR1 SGHVS and CDR2 FNYEAQ. V lost 1 base, J lost 1 base, and 10 bases lay in between. The CDR3 runs 15 residues. Drawing the rest from reference TRBV7-6 and TRBJ1-2, the complete variable domain is GAGVSQSPRYKVTKRGQDVALRCDPISGHVSLYWYRQALGQGPEFLTYFNYEAQQDKSGLPNDRFSAERPEGSISTLTIQRTEQRDSAMYRCASSLGQGHNYGYTFGSGTRLTVV.

J is TRBJ1-2 and V is TRBV6-4; TRBD1 aligns across 8 bases. Germline-derived CDR1 and CDR2 are MRHNA and SNTAGT. This CDR3 contains 16 residues. Germline trimming cut 2 bases from V and 5 bases from J; bases unmatched to any gene: 10. The CDR3 DNA reads TGTGCCAGCAGTGACGCGTCCGCGACAGGGGTATATGGCTACACCTTC. It is translated as CASSDASATGVYGYTF.

This sequence joins TRBV28 and TRBJ2-3, with TRBD1 as a possible D gene (5 bases). V was shortened by 6 bases and J by 0 bases, with 19 bases between the two germline ends. This CDR3 region has 17 residues. Germline CDR1 and CDR2: MDHEN and SYDVKM. CDR3 in amino acids: CASSLPFDSISTDTQYF. CDR3 sequence (DNA): TGTGCCAGCAGCTTACCCTTCGACAGCATTAGCACAGATACGCAGTATTTT. Variable domain in full (rest from reference TRBV28 and TRBJ2-3): DVKVTQSSRYLVKRTGEKVFLECVQDMDHENMFWYRQDPGLGLRLIYFSYDVKMKEKGDIPEGYSVSREKKERFSLILESASTNQTSMYLCASSLPFDSISTDTQYFGPGTRLTVL.

V gene TRBV9 combines with J gene TRBJ1-5; possibly TRBD1 for D (6 bases). CDR1 is SGDLS and CDR2 is YYNGEE in the germline V gene. The CDR3 length is 15 residues. V lost 2 bases to trimming and J lost 5 bases, with 14 bases between them. The CDR3 here is CASSVTGHTDQPQHF. The CDR3 DNA reads TGTGCCAGCAGCGTCACGGGACATACCGATCAGCCCCAGCATTTT.